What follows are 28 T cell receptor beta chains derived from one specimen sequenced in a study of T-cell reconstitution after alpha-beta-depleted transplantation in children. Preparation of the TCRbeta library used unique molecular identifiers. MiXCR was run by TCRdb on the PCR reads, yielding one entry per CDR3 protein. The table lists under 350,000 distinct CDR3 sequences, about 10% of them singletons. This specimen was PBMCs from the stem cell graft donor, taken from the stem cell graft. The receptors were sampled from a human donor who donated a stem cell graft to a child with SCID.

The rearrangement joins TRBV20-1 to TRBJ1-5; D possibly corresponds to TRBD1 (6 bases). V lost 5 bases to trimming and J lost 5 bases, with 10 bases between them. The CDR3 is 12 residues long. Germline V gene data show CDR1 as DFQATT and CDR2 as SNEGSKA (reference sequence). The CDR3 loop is CSAWDIDQPQHF. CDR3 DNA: TGCAGTGCTTGGGACATAGATCAGCCCCAGCATTTT.

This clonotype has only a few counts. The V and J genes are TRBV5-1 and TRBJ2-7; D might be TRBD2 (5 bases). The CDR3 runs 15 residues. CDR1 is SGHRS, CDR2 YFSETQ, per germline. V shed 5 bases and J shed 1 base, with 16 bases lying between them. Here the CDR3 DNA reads TGCGCCAGCAGGGACGAGGAGGATATTTCCTACGAGCAGTACTTC. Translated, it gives CASRDEEDISYEQYF.

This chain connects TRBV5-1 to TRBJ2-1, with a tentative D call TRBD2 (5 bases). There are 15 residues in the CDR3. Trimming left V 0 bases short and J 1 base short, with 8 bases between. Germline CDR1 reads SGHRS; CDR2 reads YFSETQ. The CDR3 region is CASSLAGESYNEQFF. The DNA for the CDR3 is TGCGCCAGCAGCTTGGCCGGGGAATCCTACAATGAGCAGTTCTTC. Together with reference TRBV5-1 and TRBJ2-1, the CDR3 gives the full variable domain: KAGVTQTPRYLIKTRGQQVTLSCSPISGHRSVSWYQQTPGQGLQFLFEYFSETQRNKGNFPGRFSGRQFSNSRSEMNVSTLELGDSALYLCASSLAGESYNEQFFGPGTRLTVL.

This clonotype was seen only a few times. Here the CDR3 reads CSAGGTGNSNQPQHF. In nucleotides, the CDR3 is TGCAGTGCTGGAGGGACAGGCAATAGCAATCAGCCCCAGCATTTT. The gene calls are TRBV20-1 and TRBJ1-5; TRBD1 aligns across 8 bases. CDR1 DFQATT and CDR2 SNEGSKA come from the germline V gene (reference sequence). The trim removed 5 bases at V and 0 bases at J, leaving 6 bases unmatched. This CDR3 has 15 amino acids.

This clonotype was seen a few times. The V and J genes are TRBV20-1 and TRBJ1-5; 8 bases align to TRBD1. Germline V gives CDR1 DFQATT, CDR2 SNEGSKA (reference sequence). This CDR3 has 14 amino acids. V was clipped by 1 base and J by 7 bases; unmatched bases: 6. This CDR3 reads CSARVTGAGQPQHF. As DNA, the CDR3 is TGCAGTGCTAGAGTGACAGGGGCTGGGCAGCCCCAGCATTTT.

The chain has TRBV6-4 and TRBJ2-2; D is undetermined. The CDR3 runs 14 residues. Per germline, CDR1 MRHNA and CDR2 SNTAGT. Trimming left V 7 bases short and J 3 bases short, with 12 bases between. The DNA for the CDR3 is TGTGCCAGCAAAACGTCCTTGTACACCGGGGAGCTGTTTTTT. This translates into CASKTSLYTGELFF.

CDR3 sequence reads: CASNPIGTALAKNIQYF. The CDR3, as DNA: TGTGCCAGCAACCCCATAGGGACCGCTTTAGCCAAAAACATTCAGTACTTC. This chain uses TRBV6-1 with TRBJ2-4, with D perhaps TRBD1 or TRBD2 (5 bases each). With 7 bases removed from V and 0 bases from J, the gap between germline ends came to 19 bases. The CDR3 runs 17 residues. Germline CDR1 reads MNHNS; CDR2 reads SASEGT.

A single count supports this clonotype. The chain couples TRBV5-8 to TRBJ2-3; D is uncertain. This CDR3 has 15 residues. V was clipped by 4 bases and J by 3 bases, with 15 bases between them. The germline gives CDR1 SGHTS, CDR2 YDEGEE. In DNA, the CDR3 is TGTGCCAGCAGCCAACTGGGGAAGGGTACAGATACGCAGTATTTT. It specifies CASSQLGKGTDTQYF.

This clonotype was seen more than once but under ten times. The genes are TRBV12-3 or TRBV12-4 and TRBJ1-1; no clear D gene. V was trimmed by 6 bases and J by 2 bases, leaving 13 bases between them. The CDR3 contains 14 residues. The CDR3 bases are TGTGCCAGCAGCGAATCCGGACCAAACACTGAAGCTTTCTTT. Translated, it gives CASSESGPNTEAFF.

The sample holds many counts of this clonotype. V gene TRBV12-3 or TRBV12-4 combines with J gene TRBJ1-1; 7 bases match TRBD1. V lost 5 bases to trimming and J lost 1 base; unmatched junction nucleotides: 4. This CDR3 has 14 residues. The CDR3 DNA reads TGTGCCAGCAGTCGACAGGGAGAGAACACTGAAGCTTTCTTT. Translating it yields CASSRQGENTEAFF.

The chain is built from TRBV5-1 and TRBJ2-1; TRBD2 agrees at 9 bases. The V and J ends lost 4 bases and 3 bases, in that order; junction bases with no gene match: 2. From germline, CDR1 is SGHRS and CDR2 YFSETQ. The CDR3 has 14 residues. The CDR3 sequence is CASSLAGHYNEQFF. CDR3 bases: TGCGCCAGCAGCCTAGCGGGGCACTACAATGAGCAGTTCTTC.

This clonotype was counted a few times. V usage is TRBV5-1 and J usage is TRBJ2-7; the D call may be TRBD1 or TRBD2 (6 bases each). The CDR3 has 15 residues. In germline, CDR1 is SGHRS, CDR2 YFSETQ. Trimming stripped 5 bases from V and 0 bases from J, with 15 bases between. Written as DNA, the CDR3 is TGCGCCAGCAGAGACACAGGGACTGGCTCCTACGAGCAGTACTTC. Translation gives CASRDTGTGSYEQYF.

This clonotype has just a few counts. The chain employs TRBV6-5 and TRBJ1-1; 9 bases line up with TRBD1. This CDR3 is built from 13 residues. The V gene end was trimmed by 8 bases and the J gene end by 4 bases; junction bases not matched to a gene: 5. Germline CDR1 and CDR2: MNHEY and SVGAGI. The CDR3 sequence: CASRDRVGTEAFF. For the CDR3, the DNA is TGTGCCAGCCGGGACAGGGTGGGCACTGAAGCTTTCTTT.

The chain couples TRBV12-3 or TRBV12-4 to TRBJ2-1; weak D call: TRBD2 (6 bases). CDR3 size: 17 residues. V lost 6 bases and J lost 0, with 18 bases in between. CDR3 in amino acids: CASSYPPSVGSYNEQFF. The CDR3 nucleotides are TGTGCCAGCAGCTACCCCCCTAGCGTCGGCTCCTACAATGAGCAGTTCTTC.

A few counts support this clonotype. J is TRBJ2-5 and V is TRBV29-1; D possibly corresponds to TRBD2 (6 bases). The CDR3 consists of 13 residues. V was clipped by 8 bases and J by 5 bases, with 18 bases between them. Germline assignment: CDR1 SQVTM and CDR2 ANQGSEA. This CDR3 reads CSPGGALGETQYF. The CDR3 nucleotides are TGCAGCCCCGGCGGGGCGCTGGGGGAGACCCAGTACTTC. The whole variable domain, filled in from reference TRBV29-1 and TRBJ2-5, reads SAVISQKPSRDICQRGTSLTIQCQVDSQVTMMFWYRQQPGQSLTLIATANQGSEATYESGFVIDKFPISRPNLTFSTLTVSNMSPEDSSIYLCSPGGALGETQYFGPGTRLLVL.

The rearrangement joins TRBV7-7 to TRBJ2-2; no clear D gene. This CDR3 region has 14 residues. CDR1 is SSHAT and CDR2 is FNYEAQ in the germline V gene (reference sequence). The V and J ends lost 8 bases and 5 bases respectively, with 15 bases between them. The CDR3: CASRLVQSTGELFF. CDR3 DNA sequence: TGTGCCAGCCGTCTAGTGCAGTCTACCGGGGAGCTGTTTTTT. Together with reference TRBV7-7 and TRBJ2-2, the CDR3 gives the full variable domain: GAGVSQSPRYKVTKRGQDVTLRCDPISSHATLYWYQQALGQGPEFLTYFNYEAQPDKSGLPSDRFSAERPEGSISTLTIQRTEQRDSAMYRCASRLVQSTGELFFGEGSRLTVL.

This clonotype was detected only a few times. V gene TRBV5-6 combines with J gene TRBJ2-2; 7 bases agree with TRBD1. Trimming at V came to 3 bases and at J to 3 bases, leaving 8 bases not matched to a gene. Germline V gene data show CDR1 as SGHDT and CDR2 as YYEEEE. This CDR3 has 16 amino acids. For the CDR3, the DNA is TGTGCCAGCAGCTCGGTTGACAGGGCCGACACCGGGGAGCTGTTTTTT. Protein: CASSSVDRADTGELFF.

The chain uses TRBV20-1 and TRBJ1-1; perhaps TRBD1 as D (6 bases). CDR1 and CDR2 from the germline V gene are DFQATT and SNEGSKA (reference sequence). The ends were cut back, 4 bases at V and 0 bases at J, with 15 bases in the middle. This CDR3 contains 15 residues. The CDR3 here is CSANGGQIMNTEAFF. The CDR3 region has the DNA TGCAGTGCTAATGGCGGACAGATAATGAACACTGAAGCTTTCTTT.

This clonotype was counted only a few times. The CDR3 loop is CASTLAGKNTEAFF. CDR3 in DNA: TGTGCCAGCACTTTGGCCGGTAAGAACACTGAAGCTTTCTTT. V and J are TRBV12-3 or TRBV12-4 and TRBJ1-1, with unresolved D. V lost 7 bases and J lost 1, with 13 bases in between. This CDR3 is 14 amino acids long.

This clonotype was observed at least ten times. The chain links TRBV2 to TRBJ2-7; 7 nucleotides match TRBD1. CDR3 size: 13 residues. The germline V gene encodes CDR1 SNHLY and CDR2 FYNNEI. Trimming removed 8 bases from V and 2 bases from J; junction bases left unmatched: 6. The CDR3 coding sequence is TGTGCCAGCGTCGGACAGGCCGCCTACGAGCAGTACTTC. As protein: CASVGQAAYEQYF.

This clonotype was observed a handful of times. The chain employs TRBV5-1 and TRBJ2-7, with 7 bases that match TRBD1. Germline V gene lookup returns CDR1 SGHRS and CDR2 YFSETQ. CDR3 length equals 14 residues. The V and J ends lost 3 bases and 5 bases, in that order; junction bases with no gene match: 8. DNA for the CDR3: TGCGCCAGCAGCTGGAAGGGGGCTATAGACGAGCAGTACTTC. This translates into CASSWKGAIDEQYF.

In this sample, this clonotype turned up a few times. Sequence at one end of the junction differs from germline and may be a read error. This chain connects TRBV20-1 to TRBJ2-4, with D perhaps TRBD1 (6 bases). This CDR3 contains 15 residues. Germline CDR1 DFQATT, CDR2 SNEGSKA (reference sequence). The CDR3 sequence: CSARGTAQGRNIQYF. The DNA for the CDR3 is TGCAGTGCAAGAGGGACCGCCCAGGGGAGAAACATTCAGTACTTC.

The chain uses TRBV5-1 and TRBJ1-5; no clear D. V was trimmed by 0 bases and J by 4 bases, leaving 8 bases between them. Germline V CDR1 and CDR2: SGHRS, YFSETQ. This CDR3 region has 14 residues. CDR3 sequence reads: CASSLDFSNQPQHF. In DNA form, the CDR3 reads TGCGCCAGCAGCTTGGATTTCAGTAATCAGCCCCAGCATTTT.

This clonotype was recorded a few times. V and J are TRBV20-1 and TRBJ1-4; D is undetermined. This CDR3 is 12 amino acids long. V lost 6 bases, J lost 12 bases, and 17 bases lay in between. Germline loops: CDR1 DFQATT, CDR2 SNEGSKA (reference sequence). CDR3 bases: TGCAGTGCCGACTCAGACGAGTCGCAACTGTTTTTT. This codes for CSADSDESQLFF.

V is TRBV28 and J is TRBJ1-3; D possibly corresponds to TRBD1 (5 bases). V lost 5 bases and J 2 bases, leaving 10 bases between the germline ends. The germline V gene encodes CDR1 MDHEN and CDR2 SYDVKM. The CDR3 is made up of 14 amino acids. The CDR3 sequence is CASSPPGPGNTIYF. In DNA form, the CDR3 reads TGTGCCAGCAGTCCCCCGGGACCTGGAAACACCATATATTTT.

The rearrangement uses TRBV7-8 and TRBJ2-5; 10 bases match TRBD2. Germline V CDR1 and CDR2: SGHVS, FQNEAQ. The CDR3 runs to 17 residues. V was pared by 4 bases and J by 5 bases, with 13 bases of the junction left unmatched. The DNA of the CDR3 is TGTGCCAGCAGCTGGGTTATAGCGGGGGGACCGGGGGAGACCCAGTACTTC. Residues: CASSWVIAGGPGETQYF.

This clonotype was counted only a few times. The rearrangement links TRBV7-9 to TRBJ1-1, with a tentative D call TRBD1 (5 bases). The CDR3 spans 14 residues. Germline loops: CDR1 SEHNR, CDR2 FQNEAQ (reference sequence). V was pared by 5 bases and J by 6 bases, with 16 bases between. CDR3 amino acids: CASSLRVGSPEAFF. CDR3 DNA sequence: TGTGCCAGCAGCCTCAGGGTCGGTTCTCCTGAAGCTTTCTTT. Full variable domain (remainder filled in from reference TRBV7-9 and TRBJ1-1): DTGVSQNPRHKITKRGQNVTFRCDPISEHNRLYWYRQTLGQGPEFLTYFQNEAQLEKSRLLSDRFSAERPKGSFSTLEIQRTEQGDSAMYLCASSLRVGSPEAFFGQGTRLTVV.

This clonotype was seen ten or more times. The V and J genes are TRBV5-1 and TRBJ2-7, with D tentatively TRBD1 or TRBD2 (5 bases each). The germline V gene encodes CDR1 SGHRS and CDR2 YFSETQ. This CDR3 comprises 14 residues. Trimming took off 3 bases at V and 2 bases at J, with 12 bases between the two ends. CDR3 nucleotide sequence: TGCGCCAGCAGCTCCCGCTCGGGACCCTACGAGCAGTACTTC. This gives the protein CASSSRSGPYEQYF.